This T cell receptor (beta chain) was retrieved from a study of blood T cells in healthy people across ages. V was cut by 0 bases and J by 5 bases, with 12 bases left in between. CDR3 size: 16 residues. Germline V gene data show CDR1 as KGHDR and CDR2 as SFDVKD. The authors ran a second PCR of about 6 to 11 cycles using a sample-barcoded 5' primer and a J-beta primer mix. One entry per CDR3 protein results from TCRdb running MiXCR on the 5' RACE reads. The sample lists 600,000 to 800,000 distinct CDR3 sequences; roughly half were seen once. Source material: blood. The chain carries TRBV24-1 and TRBJ2-2; D assignment may be TRBD1 or TRBD2 (5 bases each). The clonotype was recovered from a woman aged 80 or older in good health. The CDR3 nucleotides read TGTGCCACCAGTGATTTGCATGAGGGGCTAACCGGGGAGCTGTTTTTT. It is translated as CATSDLHEGLTGELFF.